A selection of T cell receptor beta chains follows, all from one sample in a study of beta chain features in type 1 diabetes. Some clones are missing from TCRdb's copy, which holds only in-frame ones; the method was immunoSEQ multiplex PCR. The table records about 270,000 clones, over 11% of them present only once. The specimen sequenced was naive CD4+ T cells from blood. The source of these receptors is a man aged 25 to 45 with type 1 diabetes. The CDR3 runs from the conserved cysteine through the conserved F or W. D genes are given only for firm matches. A clone size is listed for some rows: how often the clone was seen (once, few, many), or a class if it is expanded.

DNA: TGTGCCAGCAGTTTAAAGACTAGCGGGTACTACGAGCAGTACTTC
CDR3: CASSLKTSGYYEQYF
D: TRBD2
J: TRBJ2-7
size: NA
V: TRBV27

DNA: TGCGCCAGCAGCCCGGGATCGGACTACGAGCAGTACTTC
CDR3: CASSPGSDYEQYF
D: NA
J: TRBJ2-7
size: NA
V: TRBV5-1

DNA: TGTGCCAGCAGCCTTGAGACAGGGGTTAAAGCTTTCTTT
CDR3: CASSLETGVKAFF
D: TRBD1
J: TRBJ1-1
size: few
V: TRBV7-2

DNA: TGTGCCATCAGTGAACAGCCCACTAGCACAGATACGCAGTATTTT
CDR3: CAISEQPTSTDTQYF
D: NA
J: TRBJ2-3
size: few
V: TRBV10-3

DNA: TGTGCCAGCAGCGTACCTGCGGGAGGCCCTCTGGGGGATGAGCAGTTCTTC
CDR3: CASSVPAGGPLGDEQFF
D: TRBD2
J: TRBJ2-1
size: NA
V: TRBV9

DNA: TGTGCCAGCAGTATTCCGGGAGAACCGCAGTTCTTC
CDR3: CASSIPGEPQFF
D: NA
J: TRBJ2-1
size: once
V: TRBV6-6

DNA: TGTGCCAGCCACAGGGGCGGGAACACTGAAGCTTTCTTT
CDR3: CASHRGGNTEAFF
D: TRBD1
J: TRBJ1-1
size: few
V: TRBV28

DNA: TGTGCCTGGAGTGTACAACGGACAGGGGACTTATACGAGCAGTACTTC
CDR3: CAWSVQRTGDLYEQYF
D: TRBD1
J: TRBJ2-7
size: NA
V: TRBV30

DNA: TGCAGTGCTAGGAGGGACACTGAAGCTTTCTTT
CDR3: CSARRDTEAFF
D: NA
J: TRBJ1-1
size: few
V: TRBV20-1

DNA: TGTGCCAGCAGCCTACAGGGTAGAGTAAAGGAGACCCAGTACTTC
CDR3: CASSLQGRVKETQYF
D: NA
J: TRBJ2-5
size: NA
V: TRBV5-4

DNA: TGTGCCAGCAGTCCACCTGAAGGGACTTACTACGAGCAGTACTTC
CDR3: CASSPPEGTYYEQYF
D: NA
J: TRBJ2-7
size: NA
V: TRBV28

DNA: TGCAGCGCCTCAGGTATGAACACTGAAGCTTTCTTT
CDR3: CSASGMNTEAFF
D: NA
J: TRBJ1-1
size: few
V: TRBV29-1

DNA: TGCGCCAGCAGCCCAGACAGGGGAACCTACAATGAGCAGTTCTTC
CDR3: CASSPDRGTYNEQFF
D: TRBD1
J: TRBJ2-1
size: few
V: TRBV23-1

DNA: TGTGCCAGCAGCTTGCAGGGGGCCAACTATGGCTACACCTTC
CDR3: CASSLQGANYGYTF
D: TRBD1
J: TRBJ1-2
size: few
V: TRBV7-2

DNA: TGTGCCAGCAGCCTGAGAGGGGGCGATGAAGCTTTCTTT
CDR3: CASSLRGGDEAFF
D: TRBD1
J: TRBJ1-1
size: NA
V: TRBV14

DNA: TGTGCCAGCAGTGAATGGCTAGAAGGAGATACGCAGTATTTT
CDR3: CASSEWLEGDTQYF
D: NA
J: TRBJ2-3
size: few
V: TRBV25-1

DNA: TGCAGCGTTTCTACAGGGGACGCGCAGTATTTT
CDR3: CSVSTGDAQYF
D: TRBD1
J: TRBJ2-3
size: NA
V: TRBV29-1

DNA: TGTGCCAGCAGTCCCCCATTCAGGGCAGCCGCCTCCTACAATGAGCAGTTCTTC
CDR3: CASSPPFRAAASYNEQFF
D: NA
J: TRBJ2-1
size: few
V: TRBV27

DNA: TGCGCCAGCAGCTCCGGACAGGGGGTCTGGGATACGCAGTATTTT
CDR3: CASSSGQGVWDTQYF
D: TRBD1
J: TRBJ2-3
size: NA
V: TRBV5-1

DNA: TGTGCTAGCAGCTTAGACAGCTTGAACACCGGGGAGCTGTTTTTT
CDR3: CASSLDSLNTGELFF
D: NA
J: TRBJ2-2
size: NA
V: TRBV7-7

DNA: TGTGCCAGCAGTTTTAACCAGAGGGGGCAAGCTTTCTTT
CDR3: CASSFNQRGQAFF
D: TRBD1
J: TRBJ1-1
size: NA
V: TRBV27

DNA: TGTGCCAGCAGCCCCCGACAGGGGCTACGGAATGAGCAGTTCTTC
CDR3: CASSPRQGLRNEQFF
D: TRBD1
J: TRBJ2-1
size: few
V: TRBV11-1

DNA: TGTGCCATCTCGAGCGCGAACACCGGGGAGCTGTTTTTT
CDR3: CAISSANTGELFF
D: NA
J: TRBJ2-2
size: few
V: TRBV10-3

DNA: TGTGCCAGCAGCCACCGCTCCATAGCGGGAAAGATCTTCCACGAGCAGTACTTC
CDR3: CASSHRSIAGKIFHEQYF
D: TRBD2
J: TRBJ2-7
size: few
V: TRBV28

DNA: TGTGCCAGCAGCCAAGAGGGGAGGGATCAGCCCCAGCATTTT
CDR3: CASSQEGRDQPQHF
D: NA
J: TRBJ1-5
size: NA
V: TRBV4-2

DNA: TGTGCCAGCAGTGGGCAGGCAAACACTGAAGCTTTCTTT
CDR3: CASSGQANTEAFF
D: NA
J: TRBJ1-1
size: few
V: TRBV2

DNA: TGTGCCAGCAGCCAGGGGAGTGCCGGGGAGCTGTTTTTT
CDR3: CASSQGSAGELFF
D: NA
J: TRBJ2-2
size: few
V: TRBV4-2

DNA: TGTGCCAGCTCACAGCCAGGTCAAGACGGCTACACCTTC
CDR3: CASSQPGQDGYTF
D: NA
J: TRBJ1-2
size: NA
V: TRBV18

DNA: TGTGCCAGCAGCAAAGCTAGGGCAGGGCCCCATCAGCCCCAGCATTTT
CDR3: CASSKARAGPHQPQHF
D: NA
J: TRBJ1-5
size: few
V: TRBV21-1

DNA: TGTGCCAGCAGTGACTCGGGCCGCACAGATACGCAGTATTTT
CDR3: CASSDSGRTDTQYF
D: NA
J: TRBJ2-3
size: few
V: TRBV6-4

DNA: TGTGCCAGTAGTAAACTTCTAGCGGGAGTTCTCTACGAGCAGTACTTC
CDR3: CASSKLLAGVLYEQYF
D: TRBD2
J: TRBJ2-7
size: few
V: TRBV19

DNA: TGTGCCAGCAGTCCCGGTACTAGCGGGAGGGCCGGTGAGCAGTTCTTC
CDR3: CASSPGTSGRAGEQFF
D: TRBD2
J: TRBJ2-1
size: few
V: TRBV2

DNA: TGTGCCAGCATGCTGGACAGGGGCTATCAGCCCCAGCATTTT
CDR3: CASMLDRGYQPQHF
D: TRBD1
J: TRBJ1-5
size: few
V: TRBV28

DNA: TGTGCCAGCAGCTTGGGACTAGCGGGAGGACATGAGCAGTTCTTC
CDR3: CASSLGLAGGHEQFF
D: TRBD2
J: TRBJ2-1
size: NA
V: TRBV5-4

DNA: TGTGCCAGCTCAACGACTAGCGGGAGTTGGACAGATACGCAGTATTTT
CDR3: CASSTTSGSWTDTQYF
D: TRBD2
J: TRBJ2-3
size: few
V: TRBV18

DNA: TGTGCCAGCAGTTTTAGCCACCCTACCTCTGGGGCCAACGTCCTGACTTTC
CDR3: CASSFSHPTSGANVLTF
D: NA
J: TRBJ2-6
size: NA
V: TRBV28

DNA: TGTGCCAGCAGTGCCTGGACTAGCGGGAGGAACCAAGAGACCCAGTACTTC
CDR3: CASSAWTSGRNQETQYF
D: TRBD2
J: TRBJ2-5
size: NA
V: TRBV25-1

DNA: TGTGCCAGTAGTTCTCTAGCGGGGGATGAGCAGTTCTTC
CDR3: CASSSLAGDEQFF
D: TRBD2
J: TRBJ2-1
size: few
V: TRBV19

DNA: TGTGCCAGCAGTCGGACAGAGACCTATGGCTACACCTTC
CDR3: CASSRTETYGYTF
D: NA
J: TRBJ1-2
size: few
V: TRBV7-9